These 9 T cell receptor beta chains were all obtained from the same sample, sequenced in a study of T cells in narcolepsy. Profiled with immunoSEQ multiplex PCR; TCRdb holds only in-frame clones, not every one. The sample contains 35,000 to 40,000 clones, approximately 85% of which appear only once. Sequenced material: CD45RA- memory CD4+ T cells from PBMCs. The receptors stem from a human donor with narcolepsy.

V is TRBV18 and J is TRBJ1-5; no firm D call. In germline, CDR1 is KGHSH, CDR2 LQKENI. Trimming took off 3 bases at V and 4 bases at J, with 7 bases between the two ends. The CDR3 has 13 amino acids. CDR3 sequence (DNA): TGTGCCAGCTCACCTGACGGGAATCAGCCCCAGCATTTT. Its translation: CASSPDGNQPQHF.

J is TRBJ1-4 and V is TRBV19; a possible D gene is TRBD1 (5 bases). Germline lookup yields CDR1 LNHDA and CDR2 SQIVND (reference sequence). The CDR3 contains 15 residues. The germline V and J ends were trimmed by 3 bases and 4 bases, with 12 bases remaining between them. CDR3 DNA: TGTGCCAGTAGTATGACCGTGGGGCTTAATGAAAAACTGTTTTTT. Translated: CASSMTVGLNEKLFF.

V is TRBV4-1 and J is TRBJ2-1, with 7 bases lining up with TRBD2. Trimming took 5 bases from V and 2 from J; bases not matched to a gene: 15. The CDR3 totals 18 residues. The germline CDR1 and CDR2 sequences are MGHRA and YSYEKL. The CDR3 region is CASSTQSTGTKAYNEQFF. The CDR3 DNA is TGCGCCAGCAGCACCCAATCTACCGGGACTAAAGCCTACAATGAGCAGTTCTTC.

For this clone: The germline gene is not matched at one end of the junction; a read error may be the cause. The gene calls are TRBV20-1 and TRBJ2-7; possible D gene TRBD1, 5 bases. This CDR3 contains 11 residues. From germline, CDR1 is DFQATT and CDR2 SNEGSKA (reference sequence). DNA of the CDR3: TGCAGTGCTAGGGGGCTACAGACCCCTCACTTC. This sequence encodes CSARGLQTPHF.

This clone has just one count. The chain is built from TRBV19 and TRBJ1-6; 8 nucleotides line up with TRBD1. The CDR3 runs to 16 residues. The J segment lost 6 bases and the V segment lost 10 bases, leaving 14 bases of the junction unmatched. Looked up from germline, CDR1 is LNHDA and CDR2 is SQIVND (reference sequence). The CDR3 nucleotides are TGTGCCACCAAAACGGGGCGGACAGGGTCTAATTCACCCCTCCACTTT. This encodes CATKTGRTGSNSPLHF.

This rearrangement joins TRBV10-1 to TRBJ1-5, with D possibly TRBD1 on 5 matching bases. The CDR3 runs to 15 residues. Germline CDR1 is WNHNN and CDR2 is SYGVQD (reference sequence). V lost 0 bases and J lost 1, with 7 bases in between. The CDR3 sequence is CASSESKGSNQPQHF. The CDR3 coding sequence is TGCGCCAGCAGTGAGTCGAAGGGGAGCAATCAGCCCCAGCATTTT.

The chain couples TRBV19 to TRBJ2-7, with 14 nucleotides matching TRBD2. The V gene's germline CDR1 is LNHDA and CDR2 SQIVND (reference sequence). CDR3 size: 17 residues. Trimming removed 6 bases from V and 0 bases from J; junction bases left unmatched: 7. DNA of the CDR3: TGTGCCAGTAGCCCTTTGACTAGCGGGGGGGCCTCCTACGAGCAGTACTTC. This sequence encodes CASSPLTSGGASYEQYF.

The rearrangement links TRBV18 to TRBJ2-1; no clear D. V was shortened by 0 bases and J by 5 bases, with 5 bases between the two germline ends. In germline, CDR1 is KGHSH, CDR2 LQKENI. The CDR3 covers 13 residues. In DNA, the CDR3 is TGTGCCAGCTCACCACCGTCAGACAATGAGCAGTTCTTC. Its translation is CASSPPSDNEQFF.

The chain has TRBV2 and TRBJ2-3, with 11 bases aligning to TRBD2. The CDR3 covers 16 residues. Trimming cost V 6 bases and J 1 base; bases outside gene matches: 6. Germline CDR1 SNHLY, CDR2 FYNNEI. For the CDR3, the DNA is TGTGCCAGCAGAACACTAGCGGGGGCCCGCACAGATACGCAGTATTTT. It encodes CASRTLAGARTDTQYF.